A selection of T cell receptor beta chains follows, all from one sample in a study of cytomegalovirus exposure and HLA in healthy donors. Sequenced by immunoSEQ multiplex PCR; TCRdb stores in-frame clones only, minus some. The profile covers 150,000 to 200,000 clones, with around 77% appearing a single time and about 2.4% taken by the ten largest. Sequenced sample: PBMCs. These receptors were collected from a man aged 60 to 69 in good health and CMV-seronegative. Both conserved end residues are part of each CDR3. The D gene is left open where the match is weak. Some rows mark clone size as missing; the rest say once, few, many or name a class of expanded clone.

clone size	J gene	V gene	D gene	CDR3 protein	CDR3 DNA
.	TRBJ2-3	TRBV7-2	.	CASSLARKDTQYF	TGTGCCAGCAGCTTAGCGCGGAAAGATACGCAGTATTTT
.	TRBJ2-7	TRBV6-5	TRBD1	CASSYRGTANSYEQYF	TGTGCCAGCAGCTACAGAGGGACAGCTAACTCCTACGAGCAGTACTTC
once	TRBJ2-7	TRBV20-1	.	CSAQGPYEQYF	TGCAGTGCTCAGGGGCCCTACGAGCAGTACTTC
.	TRBJ2-3	TRBV19	.	CASSNTRRVGTDTQYF	TGTGCCAGTAGTAACACTCGGAGGGTGGGGACAGATACGCAGTATTTT
once	TRBJ1-1	TRBV5-5	.	CASSRRPDDGKAFF	TGTGCCAGCAGCCGGAGACCAGATGACGGTAAAGCTTTCTTT
few	TRBJ2-3	TRBV10-3	.	CAISPSRVATDTQYF	TGTGCCATCAGTCCCTCCAGGGTGGCCACAGATACGCAGTATTTT
.	TRBJ2-2	TRBV5-6	TRBD2	CASSFLAGAPGELFF	TGTGCCAGCAGCTTCCTAGCGGGAGCGCCCGGGGAGCTGTTTTTT
.	TRBJ2-5	TRBV30	TRBD2	CAWRTSGGPLAQYF	TGTGCCTGGAGGACTAGCGGGGGCCCTCTGGCCCAGTACTTC
.	TRBJ2-7	TRBV28	.	CASSLFAGQFGEQYF	TGTGCCAGCAGTTTATTCGCGGGACAGTTCGGGGAGCAGTACTTC
few	TRBJ1-5	TRBV4-1	.	CASSQVSRDTNQPQHF	TGCGCCAGCAGCCAAGTTTCCCGGGACACTAATCAGCCCCAGCATTTT
.	TRBJ2-1	TRBV6-6	TRBD1	CASSYSRDSINEQFF	TGTGCCAGCAGTTACAGCCGGGACAGTATCAATGAGCAGTTCTTC
few	TRBJ2-1	TRBV6-1	TRBD1	CASSGSQGALHEQFF	TGTGCCAGCAGTGGAAGCCAGGGGGCTTTACATGAGCAGTTCTTC
.	TRBJ2-1	TRBV5-1	.	CASSASDFFNNEQFF	TGCGCCAGCAGCGCCTCCGACTTTTTCAACAATGAGCAGTTCTTC
.	TRBJ2-7	TRBV2	.	CASTGSSYEQYF	TGTGCCAGCACGGGGTCCTCCTACGAGCAGTACTTC
.	TRBJ2-7	TRBV27	TRBD2	CASSSGTSGRAREQYF	TGTGCCAGCAGTTCCGGGACTAGCGGGAGGGCCCGCGAGCAGTACTTC
.	TRBJ1-1	TRBV6-6	.	CASRPAGASNTEAFF	TGTGCCAGCAGACCCGCAGGGGCCTCGAACACTGAAGCTTTCTTT
.	TRBJ1-2	TRBV5-1	TRBD1	CASSLEEAGGFYGYTF	TGCGCCAGCAGCTTGGAGGAGGCAGGGGGCTTCTATGGCTACACCTTC
.	TRBJ2-7	TRBV5-4	TRBD2	CASSLAPGALAGSYEQYF	TGTGCCAGCAGCTTGGCCCCGGGGGCACTAGCGGGTTCGTACGAGCAGTACTTC
.	TRBJ1-1	TRBV5-6	TRBD1	CASSFRPTGSTEAFF	TGTGCCAGCAGCTTCCGACCGACAGGGTCCACTGAAGCTTTCTTT
.	TRBJ1-5	TRBV11-2	TRBD1	CASSLSGQGGNQPQHF	TGTGCCAGCAGCTTATCGGGACAGGGCGGTAATCAGCCCCAGCATTTT
.	TRBJ1-3	TRBV2	TRBD1	CASNLRDSVGNTIYF	TGTGCCAGCAATCTCCGGGACAGTGTTGGAAACACCATATATTTT
once	TRBJ1-5	TRBV29-1	.	CSVGRGSNQPQHF	TGCAGCGTGGGGAGGGGTAGCAATCAGCCCCAGCATTTT
.	TRBJ2-5	TRBV28	.	CASSSDSQETQYF	TGTGCCAGCAGTTCAGACAGCCAAGAGACCCAGTACTTC
once	TRBJ2-2	TRBV5-1	.	CASSLYTGANTGELFF	TGCGCCAGCAGCTTGTATACGGGGGCGAACACCGGGGAGCTGTTTTTT
.	TRBJ2-3	TRBV6-6	TRBD2	CASSRLAPSTDTQYF	TGTGCCAGCAGCCGACTAGCCCCCTCCACAGATACGCAGTATTTT
.	TRBJ2-7	TRBV7-2	.	CASSLNRQGGYEQYF	TGTGCCAGCAGCTTAAATCGACAGGGAGGCTACGAGCAGTACTTC
.	TRBJ2-2	TRBV7-3	TRBD1	CASSWTGHGELFF	TGTGCCAGCAGCTGGACAGGGCACGGGGAGCTGTTTTTT
.	TRBJ2-6	TRBV18	TRBD2	CASSPWVRLWAGEVAGANVLTF	TGTGCCAGCTCACCCTGGGTGCGGCTATGGGCGGGAGAGGTGGCTGGGGCCAACGTCCTGACTTTC
.	TRBJ2-3	TRBV7-9	TRBD1	CASSPRQGGTDTQYF	TGTGCCAGCAGCCCTAGACAGGGGGGGACAGATACGCAGTATTTT
once	TRBJ2-7	TRBV4-1	TRBD2	CASSQFFSRTSGGGPYEQYF	TGCGCCAGCAGCCAATTCTTCTCTCGGACTAGCGGGGGAGGTCCCTACGAGCAGTACTTC
once	TRBJ2-7	TRBV5-1	.	CASSSGDRDYEQYF	TGCGCCAGCAGCTCGGGAGACAGGGACTACGAGCAGTACTTC
.	TRBJ1-2	TRBV6-5	TRBD1	CASSYLGQGYGYTF	TGTGCCAGCAGTTACTTAGGACAGGGATATGGCTACACCTTC
.	TRBJ2-7	TRBV4-2	.	CASSQDGQDQVLVEQYF	TGTGCCAGCAGCCAAGACGGACAAGATCAGGTCCTGGTCGAGCAGTACTTC
once	TRBJ1-2	TRBV30	.	CAWRLPGVPPYGYPF	TGTGCCTGGAGGCTACCGGGGGTGCCTCCTTATGGCTACCCCTTC
.	TRBJ2-7	TRBV7-9	TRBD2	CASSSNLAGDSYEQYF	TGTGCCAGCAGCTCAAATCTAGCGGGGGACTCCTACGAGCAGTACTTC